What follows describes a single T cell receptor (beta chain). The antigen is unknown. Other nucleotide sequences from this sample produce the same CDR3. TCR beta library input comprised approximately 2 micrograms of genomic DNA from cryopreserved PBMCs. Measured with immunoSEQ multiplex PCR; TCRdb has only the in-frame clones, and not every one. The sample lists about 140,000 clones, 77% occurring once. These data belong to a study of cytotoxic CD8 clonotypes in ibrutinib-treated CLL. Study overall: The group held approximately eleven relapsed/refractory and around 14 treatment-naive patients, with roughly 17 IGHV unmutated. Samples showed on average about 260,000 productive templates and 94,082 productive rearrangements.

The germline V gene encodes CDR1 GTSNPN and CDR2 SVGIG (reference sequence). V was shortened by 0 bases and J by 1 base, with 10 bases between the two germline ends. The CDR3 length is 14 residues. Study results and limitations: Clonality measured at baseline exceeded age-matched healthy donors, tracking circulating CD8+ T-cell counts.

The TCR comes from a human donor with chronic lymphocytic leukemia. The source was PBMCs, collected after 12 months of ibrutinib treatment. The gene calls are TRBV30 and TRBJ2-7, with D perhaps matching TRBD1 or TRBD2 (6 bases each). Here the CDR3 reads CAWSVGGSSYEQYF. The CDR3 coding sequence is TGTGCCTGGAGTGTAGGGGGGAGTTCCTACGAGCAGTACTTC.